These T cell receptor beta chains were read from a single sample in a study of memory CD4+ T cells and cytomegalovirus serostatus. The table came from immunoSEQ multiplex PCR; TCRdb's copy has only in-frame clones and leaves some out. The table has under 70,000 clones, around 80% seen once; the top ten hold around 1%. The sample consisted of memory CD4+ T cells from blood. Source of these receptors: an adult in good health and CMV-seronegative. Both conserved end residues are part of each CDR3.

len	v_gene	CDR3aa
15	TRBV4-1	CASSQDTTGGLTQYF
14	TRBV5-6	CASSFGARGGTQYF
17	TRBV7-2	CASSFQAPSGNKNIQYF
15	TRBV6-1	CASIPHGSGANVLTF
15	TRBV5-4	CASSFPGQGKEGYTF
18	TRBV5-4	CASSLGTGRLHNSYEQYF
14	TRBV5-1	CASSIGTSRETQYF
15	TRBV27	CASSRLAGGSYEQYF
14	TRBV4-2	CASSQDGGGNEQFF
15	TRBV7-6	CASSLGPAGNYEQYF
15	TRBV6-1	CASSERFLGGYGYTF
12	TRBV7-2	CASTFNSYEQYF
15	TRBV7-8	CASSRGTAIDYGYTF
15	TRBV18	CASSPPGLPTGELFF
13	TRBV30	CAWRIHRTGELFF
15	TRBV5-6	CASSPLLQGLTEAFF
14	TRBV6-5	CASKRSGKNSPLHF
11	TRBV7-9	CATSQGDGYTF
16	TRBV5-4	CASSTRTSGSTDTQYF
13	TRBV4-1	CASSPLWDNEQFF
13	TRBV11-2	CASRSVVGTEAFF
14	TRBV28	CASSPTAPRKEAFF
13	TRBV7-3	CASSTQRNTEAFF
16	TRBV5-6	CASSSFTTSEQETQYF
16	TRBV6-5	CASSYRPTAGANVLTF
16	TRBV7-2	CASSLPGGPSYNEQFF
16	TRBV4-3	CASSLSTAPSNQPQHF
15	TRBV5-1	CASEGLSSGANVLTF
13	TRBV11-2	CASSLEIAGGRFF
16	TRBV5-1	CASSGGGSKWTDTQYF
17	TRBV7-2	CASLVESGRPGANVLTF
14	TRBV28	CASRTNGVAYGYTF
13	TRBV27	CASSFPPYNEQFF
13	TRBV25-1	CASTPQVNTEAFF
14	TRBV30	CAWSLTGDPYGYTF
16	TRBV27	CASSRFGDPRGETQYF
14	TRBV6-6	CASRGAMIQETQYF
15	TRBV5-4	CASSTRDRPYNEQFF
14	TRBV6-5	CASSDSFGEETQYF
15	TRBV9	CASGRREVTYNEQFF
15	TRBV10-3	CAISGGGDVYNEQFF
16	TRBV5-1	CASSVATGASSYEQYF
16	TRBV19	CASSIGGGGTTYEQYF
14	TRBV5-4	CASSFGDMNTEAFF
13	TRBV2	CASRGTRSYEQYF